Listed below are T cell receptor beta chains from one sample, sequenced in a study of shared clonotypes between healthy human individuals. The data were produced by immunoSEQ multiplex PCR, yet TCRdb's version contains in-frame clones alone and is incomplete. The sample lists approximately 1,500,000 clones; around 95% were seen once. Material: naive CD4+ T cells sorted from blood. The source of these receptors is a man aged 25 to 45 in good health. Both conserved end residues are part of each CDR3. Each record gives: J gene, V gene, CDR3 protein.

TRBJ2-1,TRBV2,CASSKAPYNEQFF
TRBJ1-1,TRBV19,CASSIVTGLTEAFF
TRBJ2-7,TRBV5-1,CASSDTGTLNYEQYF
TRBJ2-2,TRBV29-1,CSVSWTANTGELFF
TRBJ2-7,TRBV28,CASSFPVAYEQYF
TRBJ2-7,TRBV7-3,CASRTNSGGEQYF
TRBJ2-1,TRBV9,CASSVGGQSGSEQFF
TRBJ2-7,TRBV14,CASSQDLVLNEQYF
TRBJ2-7,TRBV28,CASRGRERYF
TRBJ2-1,TRBV10-2,CASTHFNEQFF
TRBJ2-1,TRBV28,CASSLRAEQFF
TRBJ2-7,TRBV7-2,CASRHTGAPYEQYF
TRBJ2-1,TRBV2,CASSEGLVYNEQFF
TRBJ2-7,TRBV7-8,CASSLGTMKGLPSYEQYF
TRBJ1-5,TRBV28,CASSLWAGVGNQPQHF
TRBJ2-3,TRBV10-1,CASSAGQPSTDTQYF
TRBJ1-3,TRBV6-1,CASSVGQASSGNTIYF
TRBJ1-5,TRBV18,CASSPSGRGNQPQHF
TRBJ2-7,TRBV7-2,CASSSGARGTYEQYF
TRBJ2-3,TRBV11-3,CASSLGAGLRSTDTQYF
TRBJ2-4,TRBV10-2,CASGPLDIQYF
TRBJ2-7,TRBV6-1,CASSVGLALYEQYF